Below are 7 T cell receptor beta chains sequenced from a single sample in a study of blood T cell repertoires in COVID-19. The data were produced by immunoSEQ multiplex PCR, yet TCRdb's version contains in-frame clones alone and is incomplete. The sample shows more than 350,000 clones, more than 70% of them seen only once. The sample was PBMCs or T cells enriched from blood (not recorded which). These receptor sequences come from a woman aged 18-29 years who had been exposed to COVID-19.

The chain carries TRBV9 and TRBJ2-3; D is possibly TRBD1 (5 bases). The CDR3 loop spans 15 amino acids. The V end was cut by 0 bases, the J end by 5 bases, with 13 bases between. From germline, CDR1 is SGDLS and CDR2 YYNGEE. The CDR3 reads CASSVVAAQGDTQYF. CDR3 in DNA: TGTGCCAGCAGCGTAGTGGCAGCCCAGGGAGATACGCAGTATTTT.

The CDR3 DNA follows: TGTGCCAGCAGTAATTGGGACAGCAGTGGGGGTGAGCAGTTCTTC. The encoded protein is CASSNWDSSGGEQFF. J is TRBJ2-1 and V is TRBV6-5, with 7 bases aligning to TRBD1. The germline gives CDR1 MNHEY, CDR2 SVGAGI. The V and J ends lost 5 bases and 9 bases, in that order; junction bases with no gene match: 13. The CDR3 length is 15 residues.

The V and J genes are TRBV7-7 and TRBJ1-5; D perhaps matches TRBD1 (6 bases). Germline-derived CDR1 and CDR2 are SSHAT and FNYEAQ (reference sequence). The CDR3 consists of 15 residues. V was cut by 8 bases and J by 7 bases, with 21 bases left in between. The CDR3 is CASRYPQGYSQPQHF. CDR3 DNA sequence: TGTGCCAGCCGCTACCCACAGGGTTATTCACAGCCCCAGCATTTT.

On this clone itself: At the DNA level, this CDR3 is encoded by other sequences in the same sample as well. The chain is built from TRBV6-5 and TRBJ1-5; D is perhaps TRBD1 (5 bases). Germline CDR1 and CDR2: MNHEY and SVGAGI. The germline V and J ends were trimmed by 0 bases and 4 bases, with 7 bases remaining between them. This CDR3 spans 14 amino acids. CDR3 nucleotide sequence: TGTGCCAGCAGTTACTCGGGGGGGAATCAGCCCCAGCATTTT. Protein: CASSYSGGNQPQHF.

The gene calls are TRBV6-5 and TRBJ1-1; D call uncertain. The CDR3 extends over 12 amino acids. V lost 5 bases to trimming and J lost 8 bases, with 12 bases between them. Germline CDR1 and CDR2: MNHEY and SVGAGI. The chain's CDR3 is CASSPDLPEAFF. The CDR3 DNA follows: TGTGCCAGCAGTCCAGACTTACCCGAAGCTTTCTTT.

The chain couples TRBV29-1 to TRBJ2-3; tentative D call: TRBD1 (6 bases). Deletions cut 5 bases from V and 0 bases from J, with 6 bases between. The CDR3 runs to 12 residues. The germline CDR1 and CDR2 sequences are SQVTM and ANQGSEA. DNA for the CDR3: TGCAGCGTTACAGGGAGCACAGATACGCAGTATTTT. Its protein is CSVTGSTDTQYF.

This rearrangement joins TRBV12-3 or TRBV12-4 to TRBJ1-2; D is perhaps TRBD1 (5 bases). CDR3 length: 12 residues. V lost 6 bases and J 4 bases, leaving 9 bases between the germline ends. The CDR3 loop is CASRQGAYGYTF. In DNA form, the CDR3 reads TGTGCCAGCAGGCAAGGGGCCTATGGCTACACCTTC.